Each of the 20 T cell receptor beta chains below was sequenced from the same sample in a study of T cell responses to AZD1222 COVID-19 vaccine. Repertoires were generated with immunoSEQ multiplex PCR, while TCRdb's copy carries only in-frame clones and drops some. Of roughly 100,000 clones in the sample, 85% to 90% are singletons; the top ten hold around 3.9%. Sequences were derived from peripheral blood, sampled on day 0 of AZD1222 vaccination. Source of these receptors: an adult in good health.

The chain links TRBV7-2 to TRBJ1-3; D call uncertain. Trimming shortened V by 0 bases and J by 1 base, and 4 bases separated the two germline ends. The CDR3 length is 14 residues. Germline V lookup: CDR1 SGHTA, CDR2 FQGNSA. In nucleotides, the CDR3 is TGTGCCAGCAGCTTAGCAGGGTCTGGAAACACCATATATTTT. It codes for CASSLAGSGNTIYF.

The genes are TRBV5-1 and TRBJ1-1; 7 nucleotides match TRBD1. Germline lookup yields CDR1 SGHRS and CDR2 YFSETQ. CDR3 size: 14 residues. After removal of 3 bases from V and 5 bases from J, the junction contained 7 bases not matched to a gene. CDR3 residues: CASSSGQLLTEAFF. The DNA for the CDR3 is TGCGCCAGCAGCTCGGGACAGCTGTTAACTGAAGCTTTCTTT.

The rearrangement joins TRBV28 to TRBJ1-2; no firm D call. The CDR3 sequence is 13 residues long. Trimming pared 8 bases from V and 2 bases from J, leaving 12 bases between. Germline CDR1 is MDHEN and CDR2 is SYDVKM. The CDR3 is CASRGQLNYGYTF. The CDR3 region has the DNA TGTGCCAGCCGCGGGCAGCTGAACTATGGCTACACCTTC.

This chain uses TRBV6-5 with TRBJ1-4; 11 nucleotides match TRBD1. The trim removed 9 bases at V and 10 bases at J, leaving 7 bases unmatched. The germline V gene encodes CDR1 MNHEY and CDR2 SVGAGI. There are 13 residues in the CDR3. CDR3 in DNA: TGTGCCAGTCCGGGACAGGGGGAGAGAAAACTGTTTTTT. Translation: CASPGQGERKLFF.

J is TRBJ2-7 and V is TRBV19; 7 bases match TRBD1. CDR3 length: 17 residues. Per the germline V gene, CDR1 is LNHDA and CDR2 is SQIVND (reference sequence). V gave up 4 bases and J gave up 2 bases; unmatched junction bases: 14. The CDR3 is CASSTDPGQAVTYEQYF. The CDR3 DNA reads TGTGCCAGTAGTACCGACCCTGGACAGGCGGTAACCTACGAGCAGTACTTC. Based on the CDR3 plus reference TRBV19 and TRBJ2-7, the full variable domain is DGGITQSPKYLFRKEGQNVTLSCEQNLNHDAMYWYRQDPGQGLRLIYYSQIVNDFQKGDIAEGYSVSREKKESFPLTVTSAQKNPTAFYLCASSTDPGQAVTYEQYFGPGTRLTVT.

This chain uses TRBV5-6 with TRBJ2-5; TRBD2 agrees at 8 bases. Germline values: CDR1 SGHDT, CDR2 YYEEEE. Trimming cost V 4 bases and J 1 base; bases outside gene matches: 6. This CDR3 has 15 residues. The chain's CDR3 is CASSPTGLAQETQYF. The DNA for the CDR3 is TGTGCCAGCAGCCCAACAGGACTAGCCCAAGAGACCCAGTACTTC.

The V gene is TRBV5-6, the J gene TRBJ2-5; 7 nucleotides agree with TRBD1. The V gene end was trimmed by 0 bases and the J gene end by 1 base; junction bases not matched to a gene: 6. The germline gives CDR1 SGHDT, CDR2 YYEEEE. This CDR3 spans 16 amino acids. This CDR3 is CASSLAHRGSQETQYF. CDR3 sequence (DNA): TGTGCCAGCAGCTTGGCCCACAGGGGTAGCCAAGAGACCCAGTACTTC.

The rearrangement links TRBV15 to TRBJ1-4; D call uncertain. The ends were cut back, 2 bases at V and 4 bases at J, with 17 bases in the middle. CDR3 length: 17 amino acids. Germline values: CDR1 LNHNV, CDR2 YYDKDF (reference sequence). In DNA, the CDR3 is TGTGCCACCAGCAGACCTCCGGTGGGGTCGCGTAATGAAAAACTGTTTTTT. It specifies CATSRPPVGSRNEKLFF.

V and J are TRBV5-4 and TRBJ1-2; TRBD1 might be the D (5 bases). V lost 5 bases and J lost 2, with 16 bases in between. The CDR3 runs to 15 residues. Germline lookup yields CDR1 SGHNT and CDR2 YYREEE (reference sequence). CDR3 nucleotides: TGTGCCAGCAGTTTTGGGACGGATCGAAACTATGGCTACACCTTC. Translating gives CASSFGTDRNYGYTF. Full variable domain (remainder filled in from reference TRBV5-4 and TRBJ1-2): ETGVTQSPTHLIKTRGQQVTLRCSSQSGHNTVSWYQQALGQGPQFIFQYYREEENGRGNFPPRFSGLQFPNYSSELNVNALELDDSALYLCASSFGTDRNYGYTFGSGTRLTVV.

The V call is TRBV19, the J call TRBJ1-5, with D possibly being TRBD1 (5 bases). The CDR3 has 14 amino acids. Germline CDR1 is LNHDA and CDR2 is SQIVND (reference sequence). The V and J ends lost 3 bases and 3 bases respectively, with 9 bases between them. The CDR3 protein is CASSIEQDNQPQHF. The CDR3, as DNA: TGTGCCAGTAGTATTGAACAGGACAATCAGCCCCAGCATTTT.

The chain recombines TRBV6-2 or TRBV6-3 with TRBJ2-1, with 10 bases aligning to TRBD2. Germline values: CDR1 MNHEY, CDR2 SVGEGT. The V segment lost 4 bases and the J segment 4 bases; nucleotides outside the gene matches: 7. There are 16 residues in the CDR3. CDR3 sequence (DNA): TGTGCCAGCAGTTCCGAGCTAGCGGGGGTTTACAATGAGCAGTTCTTC. It translates to CASSSELAGVYNEQFF.

Only one count was recorded for this clone. This chain connects TRBV5-4 to TRBJ2-7, with D uncertain. This CDR3 has 13 amino acids. Per the germline V gene, CDR1 is SGHNT and CDR2 is YYREEE (reference sequence). V shed 0 bases and J shed 3 bases, with 7 bases lying between them. The CDR3 here is CASSLDGFYEQYF. As DNA, the CDR3 is TGTGCCAGCAGCTTGGACGGGTTCTACGAGCAGTACTTC.

V gene TRBV3-1 (or the pseudogene TRBV3-2) combines with J gene TRBJ1-6; a possible D gene is TRBD1 (6 bases). V was shortened by 4 bases and J by 7 bases, with 11 bases between the two germline ends. The CDR3 covers 14 residues. The germline V gene has CDR1 LGHDT and CDR2 YNNKEL (reference sequence). DNA of the CDR3: TGTGCCAGCAGCCTACAGGGAACCAATTCACCCCTCCACTTT. It translates to CASSLQGTNSPLHF.

V usage is TRBV11-3 and J usage is TRBJ1-6, with D possibly being TRBD1 (6 bases). V was trimmed by 3 bases and J by 10 bases, leaving 10 bases between them. The CDR3 consists of 13 residues. CDR1 is SGHNT, CDR2 YENEEA, per germline. The CDR3 DNA is TGTGCCAGCAGCTTGGGGGCCAAGTCACCCCTCCACTTT. Protein product: CASSLGAKSPLHF.

CDR3 amino acids: CASSTTTTGRTEAFF. The CDR3 DNA reads TGTGCCAGCAGCACGACCACCACAGGGCGTACTGAAGCTTTCTTT. This chain links TRBV14 with TRBJ1-1, with a possible D match to TRBD1 (6 bases). This CDR3 is 15 amino acids long. Germline V lookup: CDR1 SGHDN, CDR2 FVKESK. With 5 bases removed from V and 5 bases from J, the gap between germline ends came to 18 bases.

This clone has a handful of counts. The CDR3 coding sequence is TGTGCCAGCACCCTAATACTGGGAACTGAAGCTTTCTTT. It encodes CASTLILGTEAFF. V is TRBV5-5 and J is TRBJ1-1; no clear D gene. V dropped 6 bases and J dropped 5 bases, with 14 bases sitting between them. CDR1 and CDR2 (germline): SGHKS, YYEKEE (reference sequence). This CDR3 region has 13 residues.

This sequence joins TRBV4-1 and TRBJ1-5; D unclear. Germline-derived CDR1 and CDR2 are MGHRA and YSYEKL. The CDR3 spans 16 residues. V dropped 4 bases and J dropped 0 bases, with 13 bases sitting between them. CDR3 residues: CASSPGSLYSNQPQHF. The CDR3 bases are TGCGCCAGCAGCCCCGGCAGCCTATATAGCAATCAGCCCCAGCATTTT.

Only a few counts were recorded for this clone. The V call is TRBV28, the J call TRBJ2-7; 7 nucleotides match TRBD1. This CDR3 spans 15 amino acids. CDR1 MDHEN and CDR2 SYDVKM come from the germline V gene. J gave up 0 bases and V 5 bases, and 7 bases lay outside the gene matches. CDR3 nucleotides: TGTGCCAGCAGTCCCGACAGGGTCAGCTCCTACGAGCAGTACTTC. Encoded protein: CASSPDRVSSYEQYF. Full variable domain (remainder filled in from reference TRBV28 and TRBJ2-7): DVKVTQSSRYLVKRTGEKVFLECVQDMDHENMFWYRQDPGLGLRLIYFSYDVKMKEKGDIPEGYSVSREKKERFSLILESASTNQTSMYLCASSPDRVSSYEQYFGPGTRLTVT.

V and J are TRBV6-5 and TRBJ2-5; TRBD1 aligns across 10 bases. The germline CDR1 and CDR2 sequences are MNHEY and SVGAGI. The CDR3 totals 14 residues. The junction had 9 bases not matched to a gene; V was cut back by 7 bases and J by 7 bases. CDR3 protein: CASTLGGTGATQYF. As DNA, the CDR3 is TGTGCCAGCACTTTGGGAGGGACAGGGGCGACCCAGTACTTC.

The chain uses TRBV13 and TRBJ1-6; TRBD1 is a possible D gene (5 bases). Germline V gene data show CDR1 as PRHDT and CDR2 as FYEKMQ (reference sequence). There are 16 residues in the CDR3. Between the trimmed V and J ends, which lost 3 bases and 7 bases, there was a span of 16 bases. For the CDR3, the DNA is TGTGCCAGCAGCTTCCGGGACTCCGGTAGGAATTCACCCCTCCACTTT. Translating it yields CASSFRDSGRNSPLHF.